This entry features one T cell receptor (beta chain) sequence. Its antigen is still unknown. The data derive from a study of siplizumab effects on memory and regulatory T cells. Study findings and constraints: Alloreactive CD4+ clones that could be mapped were on average 68.8% Treg-derived with siplizumab, against 25% to 30% in controls. Unstimulated subsets contained matches for only a minor fraction of alloreactive clones.

Clones were read by immunoSEQ multiplex PCR, and TCRdb kept only the in-frame ones, dropping some. This sample yields tens of thousands of clones, of which 93% are seen a single time; 5.5% to 7.5% belongs to the top ten. This CDR3 comprises 14 residues. The germline V gene has CDR1 LNHDA and CDR2 SQIVND (reference sequence). Trimming stripped 6 bases from V and 1 base from J, with 12 bases between. The TCR originated in a human donor in good health. The specimen sequenced was CD8+ T cells sorted from blood. The chain employs TRBV19 and TRBJ1-1; D is unresolved. Here the CDR3 reads CASSQATGNTEAFF. Written as DNA, the CDR3 is TGTGCCAGTAGCCAGGCAACGGGGAACACTGAAGCTTTCTTT.